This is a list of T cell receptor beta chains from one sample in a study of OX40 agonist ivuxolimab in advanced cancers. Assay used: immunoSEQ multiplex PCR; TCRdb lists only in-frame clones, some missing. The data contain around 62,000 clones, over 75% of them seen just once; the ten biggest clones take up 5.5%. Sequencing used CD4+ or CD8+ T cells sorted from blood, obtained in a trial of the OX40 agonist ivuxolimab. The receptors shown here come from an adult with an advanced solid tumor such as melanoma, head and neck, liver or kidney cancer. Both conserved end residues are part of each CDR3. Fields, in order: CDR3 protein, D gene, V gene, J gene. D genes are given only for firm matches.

CASRAVGDQSEAFF,NA,TRBV13,TRBJ1-1
CAWSVLWVEANYGYTF,NA,TRBV30,TRBJ1-2
CASSLVTHYNEQFF,NA,TRBV13,TRBJ2-1
CASSQFYEQYF,NA,TRBV14,TRBJ2-7
CASSPDRGASQPQHF,TRBD1,TRBV18,TRBJ1-5
CASSSGTNGLYEQFF,TRBD2,TRBV5-4,TRBJ2-1
CASSLASRHNEQFF,NA,TRBV7-2,TRBJ2-1
CASSLDAGDSYNSPLHF,NA,TRBV7-2,TRBJ1-6
CASSRGLAGGRVTGELFF,TRBD2,TRBV5-6,TRBJ2-2
CASSPGGSGETQYF,TRBD2,TRBV28,TRBJ2-5
CASRYGSDTGELFF,NA,TRBV5-1,TRBJ2-2
CASRQSGGSGANVLTF,TRBD1,TRBV10-2,TRBJ2-6
CASAGGWREDSYNEQFF,TRBD1,TRBV28,TRBJ2-1
CASTGGGPNNSPLHF,NA,TRBV28,TRBJ1-6
CASSLGQATDTQYF,TRBD1,TRBV5-4,TRBJ2-3
CASSFGTSGSNYEQYF,TRBD2,TRBV28,TRBJ2-7
CASSQDWRQGGNEQFF,TRBD1,TRBV4-3,TRBJ2-1
CASSLRSGRKRTEAFF,NA,TRBV5-8,TRBJ1-1
CASSLGPGPYEQYF,NA,TRBV7-9,NA
CASSLSGPSNQPQHF,NA,TRBV7-8,TRBJ1-5
CASSDSNSGGWVAGELFF,NA,TRBV6-4,TRBJ2-2
CASSVTSGKGELFF,TRBD2,TRBV6-5,TRBJ2-2
CASSYGGAETQYF,NA,TRBV6-5,TRBJ2-5
CASKTGTENSPLHF,TRBD1,TRBV19,TRBJ1-6
CASSEGAGPYEQYF,NA,TRBV2,TRBJ2-7
CASSHTGGYNEQFF,TRBD1,TRBV19,TRBJ2-1